The 19 T cell receptor beta chains reported below all come from one sample, sequenced in a study of blood T cell repertoires in COVID-19. Assay used: immunoSEQ multiplex PCR; TCRdb lists only in-frame clones, some missing. The data show around 65,000 clones, about 81% seen once. Sequencing input: peripheral blood. These receptors all come from a human donor in a cohort sampled during active COVID-19.

The chain uses TRBV27 and TRBJ1-5; D is ambiguous. Trimming took 5 bases from V and 4 from J, leaving 12 bases between them. The CDR3 length is 14 residues. Germline assignment: CDR1 MNHEY and CDR2 SMNVEV (reference sequence). CDR3 sequence reads: CASSPQFGNQPQHF. CDR3 coding DNA: TGTGCCAGCAGTCCTCAATTCGGGAATCAGCCCCAGCATTTT.

The chain combines TRBV7-9 with TRBJ2-4; 10 nucleotides agree with TRBD2. With V trimmed by 3 bases and J by 9 bases, 11 bases remained unmatched. Germline assignment: CDR1 SEHNR and CDR2 FQNEAQ (reference sequence). CDR3 length: 16 amino acids. The CDR3 region is CASSFLPGTSASIQYF. CDR3 sequence (DNA): TGTGCCAGCAGCTTCCTTCCCGGGACTAGCGCTAGCATTCAGTACTTC.

The chain carries TRBV24-1 and TRBJ2-1, with 12 bases fitting TRBD2. The CDR3 has 16 residues. With 4 bases clipped from V and 4 bases from J, the junction kept 4 bases outside the gene matches. Germline CDR1 is KGHDR and CDR2 is SFDVKD. CDR3 nucleotide sequence: TGTGCCACCAGTGAGCCCGGACTAGCGGGATACAATGAGCAGTTCTTC. It specifies CATSEPGLAGYNEQFF.

This chain links TRBV6-6 with TRBJ2-7; 14 bases map to TRBD2. This CDR3 region has 14 residues. The germline gives CDR1 MNHNY, CDR2 SVGAGI (reference sequence). Losses at the gene ends were 6 bases for V and 5 bases for J; bases not matched to a gene: 3. In nucleotides, the CDR3 is TGTGCCAGCAGACCGGGACTAGCGGGAGACGAGCAGTACTTC. Its protein product is CASRPGLAGDEQYF.

This sequence joins TRBV6-1 and TRBJ2-7; D gene unclear. The CDR3 is made up of 15 amino acids. The V end was cut by 2 bases, the J end by 0 bases, with 11 bases between. Germline CDR1 and CDR2: MNHNS and SASEGT. CDR3 coding DNA: TGTGCCAGCAGTGAATCGAGGCTATCCTCCTACGAGCAGTACTTC. Protein product: CASSESRLSSYEQYF.

CDR3 amino acids: CASSVTSGRGNEQFF. CDR3 coding DNA: TGTGCCAGCTCTGTCACTAGCGGGAGGGGGAATGAGCAGTTCTTC. This sequence joins TRBV11-1 and TRBJ2-1; 13 bases match TRBD2. V was pared by 8 bases and J by 7 bases, with 8 bases of the junction left unmatched. Per the germline V gene, CDR1 is SGHAT and CDR2 is FQDESV (reference sequence). The CDR3 length is 15 residues.

The rearrangement uses TRBV3-1 (or the pseudogene TRBV3-2) and TRBJ2-1; 14 positions agree with TRBD2. The J segment lost 4 bases and the V segment lost 4 bases, leaving 3 bases of the junction unmatched. The CDR3 is 16 amino acids. Germline V gene data show CDR1 as LGHDT and CDR2 as YNNKEL (reference sequence). The CDR3 here is CASSPRTSGGYNEQFF. CDR3 nucleotide sequence: TGTGCCAGCAGCCCTAGGACTAGCGGGGGGTACAATGAGCAGTTCTTC.

V gene TRBV4-1 combines with J gene TRBJ2-5; possibly TRBD2 for D (6 bases). CDR1 MGHRA and CDR2 YSYEKL come from the germline V gene. V shed 2 bases and J shed 5 bases, with 18 bases lying between them. The CDR3 covers 16 residues. The CDR3 DNA is TGCGCCAGCAGCCAACTTTCTAGGACTAATGGTGAGACCCAGTACTTC. It codes for CASSQLSRTNGETQYF.

The chain combines TRBV28 with TRBJ1-1; TRBD1 matches 9 bases. The CDR3 length is 10 residues. Germline lookup yields CDR1 MDHEN and CDR2 SYDVKM. V gave up 8 bases and J gave up 11 bases; unmatched junction bases: 3. In nucleotides, the CDR3 is TGTGCCAGCCGGGACAGGGTTGCTTTCTTT. This translates into CASRDRVAFF.

The chain recombines TRBV19 with TRBJ2-1; the match to TRBD1 covers 7 bases. The V gene's germline CDR1 is LNHDA and CDR2 SQIVND (reference sequence). Trimming cost V 5 bases and J 7 bases; bases outside gene matches: 11. This CDR3 is built from 15 residues. CDR3 bases: TGTGCCAGTAGTCCGATAGACAGGGCCGGGAATGAGCAGTTCTTC. It specifies CASSPIDRAGNEQFF.

The V and J genes are TRBV2 and TRBJ1-1; D is possibly TRBD1 (6 bases). Germline CDR1 and CDR2: SNHLY and FYNNEI. Trimming removed 1 base from V and 8 bases from J, with 8 bases in between. The CDR3 is 12 amino acids. DNA for the CDR3: TGTGCCAGCAGTGAAGGCAGGGGCGAAGCTTTCTTT. It translates to CASSEGRGEAFF.

In its sample, this clone was seen once. J is TRBJ1-1 and V is TRBV30, with D uncertain. The length of the CDR3 is 17 residues. Germline values: CDR1 GTSNPN, CDR2 SVGIG (reference sequence). V shed 2 bases and J shed 6 bases, with 25 bases lying between them. The CDR3 loop is CAWSSGRGVSGPPEAFF. Written as DNA, the CDR3 is TGTGCCTGGAGTTCCGGCCGCGGGGTTTCGGGCCCCCCTGAAGCTTTCTTT.

V gene TRBV6-5 combines with J gene TRBJ1-1, with 7 bases lining up with TRBD1. CDR1 is MNHEY, CDR2 SVGAGI, per germline. The CDR3 consists of 14 residues. The trim removed 6 bases at V and 4 bases at J, leaving 8 bases unmatched. The CDR3 DNA is TGTGCCAGCAGAGAGACAGGGTCGAGCACTGAAGCTTTCTTT. Translating gives CASRETGSSTEAFF.

V usage is TRBV28 and J usage is TRBJ2-3; D might be TRBD2 (5 bases). Deletions cut 3 bases from V and 2 bases from J, with 9 bases between. The CDR3 has 14 amino acids. Germline-derived CDR1 and CDR2 are MDHEN and SYDVKM. The CDR3 nucleotides are TGTGCCAGCAGTTTTCGAGCGGTCACAGATACGCAGTATTTT. Amino acid sequence: CASSFRAVTDTQYF. The full variable domain, completed using reference TRBV28 and TRBJ2-3, is DVKVTQSSRYLVKRTGEKVFLECVQDMDHENMFWYRQDPGLGLRLIYFSYDVKMKEKGDIPEGYSVSREKKERFSLILESASTNQTSMYLCASSFRAVTDTQYFGPGTRLTVL.

V gene TRBV6-2 or TRBV6-3 combines with J gene TRBJ2-1; D perhaps matches TRBD1 (6 bases). The germline gives CDR1 MNHEY, CDR2 SVGEGT. The germline V and J ends were trimmed by 1 base and 5 bases, with 21 bases remaining between them. The CDR3 extends over 18 amino acids. CDR3 sequence: CASSYFPIPQGPNNEQFF. DNA for the CDR3: TGTGCCAGCAGTTACTTTCCGATACCACAGGGCCCTAACAATGAGCAGTTCTTC.

The chain links TRBV18 to TRBJ2-2; TRBD2 agrees at 13 bases. The CDR3 covers 17 residues. Germline CDR1 and CDR2: KGHSH and LQKENI. V shed 4 bases and J 6 bases; nucleotides not matched to a gene: 8. The CDR3 spells CASSLRTSGSSSGELFF. CDR3 bases: TGTGCCAGCTCACTCCGGACTAGCGGGAGTAGCTCCGGGGAGCTGTTTTTT.

The genes are TRBV18 and TRBJ2-7; D remains ambiguous. Trimming pared 4 bases from V and 6 bases from J, leaving 13 bases between. The CDR3 length is 13 residues. Germline CDR1 reads KGHSH; CDR2 reads LQKENI. CDR3 in DNA: TGTGCCAGCTCACGGGTAGCTGTAAGCGAGCAGTACTTC. It encodes CASSRVAVSEQYF.

The V gene is TRBV30, the J gene TRBJ2-2; 8 positions agree with TRBD1. V shed 4 bases and J 6 bases; nucleotides not matched to a gene: 4. In germline, CDR1 is GTSNPN, CDR2 SVGIG (reference sequence). This CDR3 has 13 residues. The CDR3 DNA reads as TGTGCCTGGACCCAGACAGGGGCCGGGGAGCTGTTTTTT. Translated: CAWTQTGAGELFF.

The chain recombines TRBV7-2 with TRBJ1-5, with a tentative D call TRBD1 (6 bases). The CDR3 runs 15 residues. In germline, CDR1 is SGHTA, CDR2 FQGNSA. V lost 5 bases and J lost 2, with 13 bases in between. The CDR3 region is CASSRAGAGNQPQHF. For the CDR3, the DNA is TGTGCCAGCAGCCGGGCAGGGGCCGGCAATCAGCCCCAGCATTTT. The full variable domain, its missing parts supplied by reference TRBV7-2 and TRBJ1-5, is GAGVSQSPSNKVTEKGKDVELRCDPISGHTALYWYRQSLGQGLEFLIYFQGNSAPDKSGLPSDRFSAERTGGSVSTLTIQRTQQEDSAVYLCASSRAGAGNQPQHFGDGTRLSIL.